The rows below give T cell receptor beta chains drawn from one sample of a study of cytomegalovirus exposure and HLA in healthy donors. Clones were read by immunoSEQ multiplex PCR, and TCRdb kept only the in-frame ones, dropping some. The data show under 110,000 clones, about nine tenths seen once. Sequenced material: PBMCs. The receptors come from a woman under 30 in good health and CMV-seropositive. Each CDR3 is given with its conserved first and last residue. Fields, in order: clone size, D gene, J gene, V gene, CDR3 protein, CDR3 DNA. The D gene is left open where the match is weak. Expanded clones get a size class; other rows say once, few or many, or leave the size out.

abundance: .
d_gene: TRBD1
j_gene: TRBJ1-4
v_gene: TRBV19
CDR3aa: CASSGDLGTAFWDEKLFF
CDR3nt: TGTGCCAGTAGCGGCGATTTGGGGACAGCATTCTGGGATGAAAAACTGTTTTTT

abundance: .
d_gene: .
j_gene: TRBJ1-6
v_gene: TRBV28
CDR3aa: CASSLGQGGNSPLHF
CDR3nt: TGTGCCAGCAGTTTGGGGCAGGGAGGTAATTCACCCCTCCACTTT

abundance: .
d_gene: TRBD1
j_gene: TRBJ2-3
v_gene: TRBV9
CDR3aa: CASSVAGGNTDTQYF
CDR3nt: TGTGCCAGCAGCGTAGCAGGGGGTAACACAGATACGCAGTATTTT

abundance: .
d_gene: .
j_gene: TRBJ2-6
v_gene: TRBV7-9
CDR3aa: CASSLVWERGSSGANVLTF
CDR3nt: TGTGCCAGCAGCCTAGTATGGGAGAGAGGAAGCTCTGGGGCCAACGTCCTGACTTTC

abundance: .
d_gene: .
j_gene: TRBJ2-5
v_gene: TRBV5-1
CDR3aa: CASSDDFPTETQYF
CDR3nt: TGCGCCAGCAGCGACGACTTCCCAACAGAGACCCAGTACTTC

abundance: .
d_gene: TRBD1
j_gene: TRBJ1-1
v_gene: TRBV6-5
CDR3aa: CASKYGQGAFF
CDR3nt: TGTGCCAGCAAGTACGGACAGGGAGCTTTCTTT

abundance: .
d_gene: .
j_gene: TRBJ2-7
v_gene: TRBV11-2
CDR3aa: CASGGTLSYEQYF
CDR3nt: TGTGCCAGCGGGGGGACGCTCTCCTACGAGCAGTACTTC

abundance: .
d_gene: .
j_gene: TRBJ2-1
v_gene: TRBV27
CDR3aa: CASSLSGNSYNEQFF
CDR3nt: TGTGCCAGCAGTTTATCCGGGAACTCCTACAATGAGCAGTTCTTC

abundance: .
d_gene: TRBD1
j_gene: TRBJ2-5
v_gene: TRBV27
CDR3aa: CASRSGTGTMETQYF
CDR3nt: TGTGCCAGCAGATCGGGGACAGGAACAATGGAGACCCAGTACTTC

abundance: .
d_gene: TRBD1
j_gene: TRBJ2-1
v_gene: TRBV4-3
CDR3aa: CASSQDVRTGIYNEQFF
CDR3nt: TGCGCCAGCAGCCAAGATGTCAGGACAGGGATTTACAATGAGCAGTTCTTC

abundance: .
d_gene: TRBD1
j_gene: TRBJ1-2
v_gene: TRBV10-3
CDR3aa: CAIRQGGDYGYTF
CDR3nt: TGTGCCATTAGACAGGGAGGCGACTATGGCTACACCTTC

abundance: .
d_gene: .
j_gene: TRBJ2-5
v_gene: TRBV11-2
CDR3aa: CASRPFTGQETQYF
CDR3nt: TGTGCCAGCAGGCCATTCACGGGGCAAGAGACCCAGTACTTC

abundance: .
d_gene: .
j_gene: TRBJ1-5
v_gene: TRBV7-2
CDR3aa: CASSFRSRGNQPQHF
CDR3nt: TGTGCCAGCAGCTTTAGGAGCCGGGGCAATCAGCCCCAGCATTTT

abundance: .
d_gene: .
j_gene: TRBJ1-6
v_gene: TRBV25-1
CDR3aa: CASSENNWRGSPLHF
CDR3nt: TGTGCCAGCAGTGAAAATAATTGGCGCGGTTCACCCCTCCACTTT

abundance: .
d_gene: TRBD2
j_gene: TRBJ2-1
v_gene: TRBV4-1
CDR3aa: CASSPNRAGGMDNEQFF
CDR3nt: TGCGCCAGCAGTCCAAACAGGGCGGGGGGCATGGACAATGAGCAGTTCTTC

abundance: .
d_gene: TRBD1
j_gene: TRBJ1-4
v_gene: TRBV19
CDR3aa: CASSDNRGSTNEKLFF
CDR3nt: TGTGCCAGTAGTGATAACAGGGGGTCCACTAATGAAAAACTGTTTTTT

abundance: .
d_gene: TRBD2
j_gene: TRBJ2-1
v_gene: TRBV5-4
CDR3aa: CASSPGGMPYNEQFF
CDR3nt: TGTGCCAGCAGCCCCGGGGGGATGCCCTACAATGAGCAGTTCTTC

abundance: .
d_gene: .
j_gene: TRBJ1-3
v_gene: TRBV23-1
CDR3aa: CASSLHQGDSGNTIYF
CDR3nt: TGCGCCAGCAGTCTCCACCAAGGGGACTCTGGAAACACCATATATTTT

abundance: .
d_gene: .
j_gene: TRBJ1-4
v_gene: TRBV29-1
CDR3aa: CSVRQVNEKLFF
CDR3nt: TGCAGCGTCCGACAGGTTAATGAAAAACTGTTTTTT

abundance: .
d_gene: TRBD1
j_gene: TRBJ2-5
v_gene: TRBV5-6
CDR3aa: CASSQGVGQAFQETQYF
CDR3nt: TGTGCCAGCAGCCAGGGGGTGGGACAGGCCTTCCAAGAGACCCAGTACTTC

abundance: .
d_gene: TRBD1
j_gene: TRBJ1-6
v_gene: TRBV27
CDR3aa: CASRMTGNSPLHF
CDR3nt: TGTGCCAGCAGAATGACAGGGAATTCACCCCTCCACTTT

abundance: .
d_gene: .
j_gene: TRBJ2-3
v_gene: TRBV10-1
CDR3aa: CASSESAGASTDTQYF
CDR3nt: TGCGCCAGCAGTGAGTCGGCAGGGGCTAGCACAGATACGCAGTATTTT

abundance: .
d_gene: .
j_gene: TRBJ1-2
v_gene: TRBV28
CDR3aa: CASSQDNGYGYTF
CDR3nt: TGTGCCAGCAGTCAAGACAACGGCTATGGCTACACCTTC

abundance: .
d_gene: .
j_gene: TRBJ1-5
v_gene: TRBV28
CDR3aa: CASSLQTVEDQPQHF
CDR3nt: TGTGCCAGCAGTTTACAGACAGTGGAAGATCAGCCCCAGCATTTT

abundance: .
d_gene: TRBD1
j_gene: TRBJ2-2
v_gene: TRBV18
CDR3aa: CASSPPGQARGNTGELFF
CDR3nt: TGTGCCAGCTCACCTCCGGGACAGGCTCGAGGGAACACCGGGGAGCTGTTTTTT

abundance: .
d_gene: TRBD2
j_gene: TRBJ2-5
v_gene: TRBV10-3
CDR3aa: CAISDGGSKETQYF
CDR3nt: TGTGCCATCAGTGACGGGGGGTCCAAGGAGACCCAGTACTTC

abundance: .
d_gene: TRBD1
j_gene: TRBJ1-2
v_gene: TRBV9
CDR3aa: CASSGDREGYTF
CDR3nt: TGTGCCAGCAGCGGGGACAGGGAGGGCTACACCTTC

abundance: .
d_gene: .
j_gene: TRBJ1-4
v_gene: TRBV11-2
CDR3aa: CASSLSSAPGGLFF
CDR3nt: TGTGCCAGCAGCTTATCGTCAGCCCCGGGGGGACTGTTTTTT

abundance: .
d_gene: TRBD1
j_gene: TRBJ1-6
v_gene: TRBV7-2
CDR3aa: CASSFGQGNSPLHF
CDR3nt: TGTGCCAGCAGCTTCGGACAGGGTAATTCACCCCTCCACTTT

abundance: .
d_gene: TRBD1
j_gene: TRBJ2-7
v_gene: TRBV28
CDR3aa: CASIAQGANYEQYF
CDR3nt: TGTGCCAGCATTGCTCAGGGGGCGAACTACGAGCAGTACTTC

abundance: .
d_gene: .
j_gene: TRBJ1-1
v_gene: TRBV7-2
CDR3aa: CASSSRGPGGTEAFF
CDR3nt: TGTGCCAGCAGCTCTCGCGGCCCGGGGGGAACTGAAGCTTTCTTT

abundance: .
d_gene: .
j_gene: TRBJ2-5
v_gene: TRBV29-1
CDR3aa: CSVDTGRETQYF
CDR3nt: TGCAGCGTTGATACGGGTCGGGAGACCCAGTACTTC

abundance: once
d_gene: TRBD2
j_gene: TRBJ2-1
v_gene: TRBV27
CDR3aa: CAIGTSGYNEQFF
CDR3nt: TGTGCCATCGGGACTAGCGGCTACAATGAGCAGTTCTTC

abundance: once
d_gene: .
j_gene: TRBJ2-5
v_gene: TRBV7-8
CDR3aa: CASSVQDGSRETQYF
CDR3nt: TGTGCCAGCAGCGTACAGGATGGGTCTCGGGAGACCCAGTACTTC

abundance: .
d_gene: .
j_gene: TRBJ1-2
v_gene: TRBV9
CDR3aa: CASSVADTGRRGYTF
CDR3nt: TGTGCCAGCAGCGTAGCCGATACCGGGAGGAGGGGCTACACCTTC

abundance: .
d_gene: TRBD1
j_gene: TRBJ1-5
v_gene: TRBV14
CDR3aa: CASSQGQGPNQPQHF
CDR3nt: TGTGCCAGCAGCCAAGGACAGGGGCCAAATCAGCCCCAGCATTTT

abundance: .
d_gene: .
j_gene: TRBJ1-2
v_gene: TRBV6-5
CDR3aa: CAISTGLGYGYTF
CDR3nt: TGTGCCATCTCGACAGGTTTGGGCTATGGCTACACCTTC

abundance: few
d_gene: .
j_gene: TRBJ1-2
v_gene: TRBV7-9
CDR3aa: CASSLGANYGYTF
CDR3nt: TGTGCCAGCAGCTTAGGCGCTAACTATGGCTACACCTTC

abundance: .
d_gene: .
j_gene: TRBJ2-3
v_gene: TRBV6-1
CDR3aa: CASSDGYTDTQYF
CDR3nt: TGTGCCAGCAGTGACGGGTACACAGATACGCAGTATTTT

abundance: .
d_gene: .
j_gene: TRBJ2-1
v_gene: TRBV7-9
CDR3aa: CASSLNRGGMGFF
CDR3nt: TGTGCCAGCAGCTTAAATCGTGGGGGGATGGGGTTCTTC